A selection of T cell receptor beta chains follows, all from one sample in a study of beta chain features in type 1 diabetes. Some clones are missing from TCRdb's copy, which holds only in-frame ones; the method was immunoSEQ multiplex PCR. The top ten clones hold 2% to 2.5% of a sample with about 28,000 clones, about 61% of them seen once. The sequenced sample consisted of Tregs from blood. All receptors come from a woman in her 30s with type 1 diabetes. CDR3s include the opening cysteine and the closing phenylalanine or tryptophan. A D gene is named only where the DNA matches it firmly. Size is stated for part of the rows, as once, few or many counts, or as a class when the clone is expanded.

TRBV10-2	-	TRBJ2-1	TRBD2	CASSDLTSGSLNEQFF	TGCGCCAGCAGTGATCTGACTAGCGGGAGCCTCAATGAGCAGTTCTTC
TRBV5-1	-	TRBJ2-3	TRBD2	CASSPYTSGDSTDTQYF	TGCGCCAGCAGCCCCTATACTAGCGGGGACTCCACAGATACGCAGTATTTT
TRBV5-1	-	TRBJ2-7	-	CASSAVPYEQYF	TGCGCCAGCAGCGCGGTCCCCTACGAGCAGTACTTC
TRBV10-3	-	TRBJ1-5	-	CAITGGEGQPQHF	TGTGCCATCACCGGGGGGGAAGGCCAGCCCCAGCATTTT
TRBV10-3	-	TRBJ2-5	TRBD1	CAIKGQGPQETQYF	TGTGCCATCAAGGGACAGGGCCCCCAAGAGACCCAGTACTTC
TRBV28	-	TRBJ2-7	TRBD2	CASRFGTSGRTQYF	TGTGCCAGCAGGTTCGGGACTAGCGGGAGGACGCAGTACTTC
TRBV29-1	-	TRBJ2-5	TRBD2	CSVLAGGLRGTQYF	TGCAGCGTTCTAGCGGGAGGGCTTAGGGGGACCCAGTACTTC
TRBV27	-	TRBJ1-4	TRBD1	CASSLRIWGTGVTNEKLFF	TGTGCCAGCAGTTTACGTATTTGGGGGACAGGGGTGACTAATGAAAAACTGTTTTTT
TRBV15	-	TRBJ2-1	TRBD2	CATSRDGTSGITNEQFF	TGTGCCACCAGCAGAGACGGGACTAGCGGGATAACCAATGAGCAGTTCTTC
TRBV19	-	TRBJ1-2	TRBD1	CASSNRGRLGGYTF	TGTGCCAGTAGTAACAGGGGCCGCCTGGGTGGCTACACCTTC
TRBV5-1	-	TRBJ2-7	-	CASSSVLYEQYF	TGCGCCAGCAGCTCGGTCCTCTACGAGCAGTACTTC
TRBV4-1	few	TRBJ1-1	TRBD1	CASSQAKGAAFNTEAFF	TGCGCCAGCAGCCAAGCAAAGGGGGCGGCTTTTAACACTGAAGCTTTCTTT
TRBV7-2	-	TRBJ2-1	TRBD2	CASSKGASGTNEQFF	TGTGCCAGCAGCAAAGGGGCTAGCGGGACCAATGAGCAGTTCTTC
TRBV10-3	-	TRBJ1-3	-	CAISPTAVSSGNTIYF	TGTGCCATCAGTCCCACCGCGGTTTCCTCTGGAAACACCATATATTTT
TRBV7-8	-	TRBJ2-7	TRBD2	CASSSEPPRREAYEQYF	TGTGCCAGCAGCTCAGAGCCCCCCAGGCGGGAGGCCTACGAGCAGTACTTC
TRBV9	-	TRBJ2-7	-	CASSVAQSSYEQYF	TGTGCCAGCAGCGTAGCTCAGTCGTCCTACGAGCAGTACTTC
TRBV4-2	few	TRBJ2-7	TRBD2	CASSPGLLEGYEQYF	TGTGCCAGCAGCCCGGGACTATTAGAAGGCTACGAGCAGTACTTC
TRBV5-1	-	TRBJ2-1	TRBD2	CASRQGLAEYNEQFF	TGCGCCAGCAGACAAGGACTAGCGGAGTACAATGAGCAGTTCTTC
TRBV19	-	TRBJ2-2	-	CASRRGTTNTGELFF	TGTGCCAGTAGAAGGGGGACGACGAACACCGGGGAGCTGTTTTTT
TRBV7-9	-	TRBJ2-7	TRBD1	CASRQGASYEQYF	TGTGCCAGTAGACAGGGAGCCTCCTACGAGCAGTACTTC
TRBV4-1	-	TRBJ1-2	TRBD1	CASSATGGRSGYTF	TGCGCCAGCAGTGCGACAGGGGGAAGATCTGGCTACACCTTC
TRBV9	-	TRBJ2-5	TRBD2	CASSGILAGEGETQYF	TGTGCCAGCAGCGGAATTCTAGCGGGAGAAGGAGAGACCCAGTACTTC
TRBV7-9	-	TRBJ1-2	TRBD1	CASSLDRYRGPYGYTF	TGTGCCAGCAGCTTGGATCGATACAGGGGCCCCTATGGCTACACCTTC
TRBV5-1	-	TRBJ1-1	-	CASSLVVGDTEAFF	TGCGCCAGCAGCTTGGTCGTAGGGGACACTGAAGCTTTCTTT
TRBV29-1	-	TRBJ2-1	TRBD2	CSVVEPGLVNEQFF	TGCAGCGTGGTCGAGCCGGGACTAGTCAATGAGCAGTTCTTC
TRBV7-2	-	TRBJ2-5	TRBD2	CASSSPAGVRETQYF	TGTGCCAGCAGCTCCCCAGCGGGAGTGAGAGAGACCCAGTACTTC
TRBV4-2	-	TRBJ2-2	TRBD2	CASSPTSGDTGELFF	TGTGCCAGCAGCCCAACTAGCGGAGACACCGGGGAGCTGTTTTTT
TRBV25-1	-	TRBJ1-2	-	CASSVPQGLGYTF	TGTGCCAGCAGTGTCCCCCAGGGGCTCGGCTACACCTTC
TRBV28	once	TRBJ1-6	TRBD1	CASWDRAIGSSPLHF	TGTGCCAGCTGGGACAGGGCCATAGGGAGTTCACCCCTCCACTTT
TRBV6-1	-	TRBJ2-3	TRBD2	CASSAAGLVGDTQYF	TGTGCCAGCAGCGCCGCAGGACTAGTAGGCGATACGCAGTATTTT
TRBV18	few	TRBJ2-1	-	CASSPPSLNEQFF	TGTGCCAGCTCACCACCCTCTCTTAATGAGCAGTTCTTC
TRBV7-9	-	TRBJ2-7	-	CASSLLAGSYEQYF	TGTGCCAGCAGCTTGTTGGCAGGGTCCTACGAGCAGTACTTC
TRBV11-3	-	TRBJ1-1	-	CASSAQGGTEAFF	TGTGCCAGCAGCGCTCAGGGCGGAACTGAAGCTTTCTTT
TRBV5-1	-	TRBJ1-4	-	CASKKNGATNEKLFF	TGCGCCAGCAAGAAGAACGGGGCAACTAATGAAAAACTGTTTTTT
TRBV23-1	few	TRBJ1-5	TRBD1	CASSQRKTGGNGNQPQHF	TGCGCCAGCAGTCAACGCAAGACAGGGGGGAATGGCAATCAGCCCCAGCATTTT
TRBV5-1	-	TRBJ2-7	TRBD1	CASSLAGQGYYEQYF	TGCGCCAGCAGCTTGGCGGGACAGGGATACTACGAGCAGTACTTC
TRBV5-1	-	TRBJ2-7	TRBD2	CASSFLGLAAEQYF	TGCGCCAGCAGCTTTCTAGGACTAGCAGCCGAGCAGTACTTC
TRBV14	-	TRBJ2-7	TRBD1	CASSHDRGGYGSYEQYF	TGTGCCAGCAGCCATGACAGGGGAGGTTACGGCTCCTACGAGCAGTACTTC
TRBV5-1	-	TRBJ2-4	-	CASSLETDNIQYF	TGCGCCAGCAGTTTAGAGACAGATAACATTCAGTACTTC
TRBV28	-	TRBJ2-7	TRBD2	CASMSGSVSYEQYF	TGTGCCAGCATGAGCGGGAGCGTCTCCTACGAGCAGTACTTC
TRBV7-9	once	TRBJ1-1	-	CASSPWNTEAFF	TGTGCCAGCAGCCCATGGAACACTGAAGCTTTCTTT
TRBV10-2	few	TRBJ2-3	TRBD1	CASSVIPTGVADTQYF	TGCGCCAGCAGTGTGATCCCTACAGGGGTCGCAGATACGCAGTATTTT
TRBV9	-	TRBJ2-6	-	CASRNPPGGAGANVLTF	TGTGCCAGCAGGAACCCCCCGGGGGGCGCTGGGGCCAACGTCCTGACTTTC
TRBV28	-	TRBJ1-1	TRBD1	CASSSRHRGGLNTEAFF	TGTGCCAGCAGTTCAAGACACAGGGGAGGTTTGAACACTGAAGCTTTCTTT
TRBV6-1	-	TRBJ2-2	-	CASSPGDWYTGELFF	TGTGCCAGCAGTCCCGGCGACTGGTACACCGGGGAGCTGTTTTTT
TRBV4-1	-	TRBJ1-2	-	CASSQGTGTRNYGYTF	TGCGCCAGCAGCCAAGGTACCGGGACAAGAAACTATGGCTACACCTTC